The rows below give T cell receptor beta chains drawn from one sample of a study of blood T cells in healthy people across ages. TCRdb ran MiXCR on the 5' RACE reads and lists one entry per CDR3 protein. The sample includes 950,000 to 1,200,000 distinct CDR3 sequences, 30% to 40% seen only once; the top ten take about an eighth. The sample taken for sequencing was blood. All receptors derive from a young man in good health. Both conserved end residues are part of each CDR3. A D gene is named only where the DNA matches it firmly. Clone size is given for some rows only: seen once, a few or many times, or a class if the clone is expanded.

v_gene	j_gene	abundance	d_gene	CDR3nt	CDR3aa
TRBV7-9	TRBJ2-1	few	TRBD2	TGTGCCAGCAGCACCCGGACTAGCGGGGATGACTACTCCTACAATGAGCAGTTCTTC	CASSTRTSGDDYSYNEQFF
TRBV7-2	TRBJ1-1	.	.	TGTACCAGCAGCCGCCAGGGACCTTCGGGCACTGAAGCTTTCTTT	CTSSRQGPSGTEAFF
TRBV6-2/TRBV6-3	TRBJ1-5	.	.	TGTGCCAGCAGTTCCGGAAGGACGGGGAATCAGCCCCAGCATTTT	CASSSGRTGNQPQHF
TRBV9	TRBJ2-1	.	.	TGTGCCAGCAGCCCCACGGTGTACGGGGGTACCTACAATGAGCAGTTCTTC	CASSPTVYGGTYNEQFF
TRBV11-3	TRBJ2-1	few	.	TGTGCCAGCAGCTTAATGGCGGGGGCTGACAATGAGCAGTTCTTC	CASSLMAGADNEQFF
TRBV9	TRBJ2-2	.	.	TGTGCCAGCAGCGTCGGGGCGATGGCCGGGGAGCTGTTTTTT	CASSVGAMAGELFF
TRBV3-1	TRBJ1-2	few	.	TGTGCCAGCAGCCTGGCCCTCCGGGGCTACACCTTC	CASSLALRGYTF
TRBV20-1	TRBJ2-1	.	TRBD2	TGCAGTGCGGGGGGACTAGCGGGGGGTAACTCCTACAATGAGCAGTTCTTC	CSAGGLAGGNSYNEQFF
TRBV7-2	TRBJ2-7	.	.	TGTGCCAGCAGCTCAGCAGGCGGATCAATTTACGAGCAGTACTTC	CASSSAGGSIYEQYF
TRBV12-5	TRBJ2-3	.	.	TGTGCTAGTGGTTTGGTACCCAGGTCCACAGATACGCAGTATTTT	CASGLVPRSTDTQYF
TRBV7-2	TRBJ2-1	.	TRBD2	TGTGCCAGCAGCTTAGCCCTAGCGGGGGGACCCTCCTACAATGAGCAGTTCTTC	CASSLALAGGPSYNEQFF
TRBV6-2/TRBV6-3	TRBJ1-4	once	.	TGTGCCAGCAGCGAAGCCAGCGAGGGCGAAAAACTGTTTTTT	CASSEASEGEKLFF
TRBV10-3	TRBJ2-5	.	TRBD1	TGTGCCACTCTTGGGACAGCTGAGAAAGAGACCCAGTACTTC	CATLGTAEKETQYF
TRBV9	TRBJ2-4	.	.	TGTGCCAGCAGCGTAGCAGGGGAGGTCGGAAACATTCAGTACTTC	CASSVAGEVGNIQYF
TRBV12-3/TRBV12-4	TRBJ2-3	.	.	TGTGCCAGCAGTCTGACAGACTCTAGCACAGATACGCAGTATTTT	CASSLTDSSTDTQYF
TRBV20-1	TRBJ1-5	many	.	TGCAGTGCTAACCCCCGGGACACTGACAATCAGCCCCAGCATTTT	CSANPRDTDNQPQHF
TRBV20-1	TRBJ1-1	.	.	TGCAGTGCTAGTGGTGAGACAGAGAACACTGAAGCTTTCTTT	CSASGETENTEAFF
TRBV7-8	TRBJ2-2	.	.	TGTGCCAGCAGGGAAATGGACACCGGGGAGCTGTTTTTT	CASREMDTGELFF
TRBV30	TRBJ1-1	few	.	TGTGCCTGGAGTGGTACTGGAATTTCGAACACTGAAGCTTTCTTT	CAWSGTGISNTEAFF
TRBV20-1	TRBJ1-1	.	.	TGCAGTGCTAGAGATACGGGAGGGAGCACTGAAGCTTTCTTT	CSARDTGGSTEAFF
TRBV5-1	TRBJ2-1	few	TRBD1	TGCGCCAGCAGCTCCCTACTGACAGGGTTTGGGCCCAGTGAGCAGTTCTTC	CASSSLLTGFGPSEQFF
TRBV6-1	TRBJ2-4	.	TRBD1	TGTGCCAGCGGGCAGGGGGCAAACATTCAGTACTTC	CASGQGANIQYF
TRBV20-1	TRBJ1-2	once	.	TGCAGTGCTAGAGATGGGGGGAGATCAGACTATGGCTACACCTTC	CSARDGGRSDYGYTF
TRBV9	TRBJ2-3	.	TRBD2	TGTGCCAGCAGCGAGGGGACTAGCGGAGTAGATACGCAGTATTTT	CASSEGTSGVDTQYF
TRBV6-2/TRBV6-3	TRBJ1-5	.	.	TGTGCCAGCAGTTACTCCGACAACCTCCCCCCGCCCCAGCATTTT	CASSYSDNLPPPQHF
TRBV2	TRBJ2-5	few	TRBD1	TGTGCCAGCAGTCGACAGGGTATGGAGACCCAGTACTTC	CASSRQGMETQYF
TRBV14	TRBJ2-3	few	TRBD2	TGTGCCAGCAGCCACCCCCGGGCTAGCGGGGGGCGTGATACGCAGTATTTT	CASSHPRASGGRDTQYF
TRBV12-3/TRBV12-4	TRBJ1-2	.	.	TGTGCCAGCAGTACAGCCTATGGCTACACCTTC	CASSTAYGYTF
TRBV10-3	TRBJ1-5	.	.	TGTGCCATCAGTGAGAACAGGGTAGGGCAGCCCCAGCATTTT	CAISENRVGQPQHF
TRBV28	TRBJ2-3	.	.	TGTGCCAGCAGTTTACTTGGGGCGGGGAGCACAGATACGCAGTATTTT	CASSLLGAGSTDTQYF
TRBV5-1	TRBJ2-7	.	TRBD2	TGCGCCAGCAACTTAAGCGGGAGACTAGAAGAGCAGTACTTC	CASNLSGRLEEQYF
TRBV11-2	TRBJ2-3	once	.	TGTGCCAGCAACGACTATGGGACCAACAGGCCAGATACGCAGTATTTT	CASNDYGTNRPDTQYF
TRBV9	TRBJ2-3	many	.	TGTGCCAGCAGCGTAGAGCGAATCACAGATACGCAGTATTTT	CASSVERITDTQYF
TRBV15	TRBJ2-2	.	.	TGTGCCACCAGCAGAATGAGGGGTCGCGCGAACACCGGGGAGCTGTTTTTT	CATSRMRGRANTGELFF
TRBV9	TRBJ2-3	.	.	TGTGCCAGCAGCGGCCGTTTCGCGGGGAGTAGCACAGATACGCAGTATTTT	CASSGRFAGSSTDTQYF
TRBV4-3	TRBJ2-2	few	.	TGCGCCAGCAGCCAAGATTGGGTGAACACCGGGGAGCTGTTTTTT	CASSQDWVNTGELFF
TRBV4-3	TRBJ1-4	.	.	TGCGCCAGCAGCCAAGAAGGGAGCGGGACGGAAAAACTGTTTTTT	CASSQEGSGTEKLFF
TRBV7-2	TRBJ1-2	few	.	TGTGCCAGCAGCCTTTTAGCGAGTGGCCCTAACTATGGCTACACCTTC	CASSLLASGPNYGYTF
TRBV11-1	TRBJ2-3	.	.	TGTGCCAGCAGCTTGGGCACCACACTACACGATACGCAGTATTTT	CASSLGTTLHDTQYF
TRBV4-1	TRBJ2-5	few	TRBD2	TGCGCCAGCAGCCCTGGAGATAGCGGGGTTAGGAAGGAGACCCAGTACTTC	CASSPGDSGVRKETQYF
TRBV28	TRBJ1-4	once	TRBD1	TGTGCCAGCAGCAGACAGGGGCAATCAACTAATGAAAAACTGTTTTTT	CASSRQGQSTNEKLFF
TRBV27	TRBJ2-7	.	TRBD1	TGTGCCAGCAGTTTAAGAGGACGGACAGGGGAGGGAAACGAGCAGTACTTC	CASSLRGRTGEGNEQYF
TRBV5-1	TRBJ2-7	.	.	TGCGCCAGCAACCTTCTCCCAGGGAGCTCCTACGAGCAGTACTTC	CASNLLPGSSYEQYF
TRBV20-1	TRBJ2-7	.	.	TGCAGTGCTAGCCCCTCCCTTTCTAGCGAGCAGTACTTC	CSASPSLSSEQYF
TRBV6-6	TRBJ1-5	.	.	TGTGCCAGCAGTTCCACGAGGGGGAATCAGCCCCAGCATTTT	CASSSTRGNQPQHF
TRBV10-3	TRBJ2-1	.	.	TGTGCCATCAGTGAAGTAGGCGGGATCCCCCAAGAGACCCAGTTCTTC	CAISEVGGIPQETQFF
TRBV7-2	TRBJ2-7	.	TRBD1	TGTGCCAGCAGCTTAGAAGCCACAGGGGCTGACGAGCAGTACTTC	CASSLEATGADEQYF
TRBV9	TRBJ2-3	few	.	TGTGCCAGCAGCGTCCAGGGTACTAGCACAGATACGCAGTATTTT	CASSVQGTSTDTQYF
TRBV6-2/TRBV6-3	TRBJ1-4	few	.	TGTGCCAGCAGTGGTATGACGCGACAGGCCGAAAAACTGTTTTTT	CASSGMTRQAEKLFF
TRBV12-3/TRBV12-4	TRBJ2-4	.	.	TGTGCCAGCAATAAGCCAGGGGACCGGGCCAAAAACATTCAGTACTTC	CASNKPGDRAKNIQYF
TRBV7-2	TRBJ1-1	.	TRBD1	TGTGCCAGCAACCTAAGGGGGCCCACTGAAGCTTTCTTT	CASNLRGPTEAFF
TRBV7-2	TRBJ1-5	.	.	TGTGCCAGCAGCTCAGAGTCAGGGGGCAATCAGCCCCAGCATTTT	CASSSESGGNQPQHF
TRBV3-1	TRBJ1-5	.	.	TGTGCCAGCAGCCAAGTAGGGGATGGCAATCAGCCCCAGCATTTT	CASSQVGDGNQPQHF